Each of the 14 T cell receptor beta chains below was sequenced from the same sample in a study of human thymus T cells (dated by TCRdb to the early 2020s). The library came from the immunoSEQ multiplex PCR assay. The table comes from immuneACCESS by way of TCRdb, which keeps in-frame sequences with V and J called. Part of the clones is missing from these tables; in studies checked, under half for an unresolved V gene and the rest for unknown reasons. The sample table shows about 43,000 clones, and 85% to 95% are seen once. The biggest ten clones account for 0.15% to 0.2% of the sample. Sequenced sample: blood. The receptor source for this set is a girl under three years old with a congenital heart defect but otherwise immunologically healthy.

The J gene is TRBJ1-1, the V gene TRBV7-9; 8 positions agree with TRBD1. Germline V lookup: CDR1 SEHNR, CDR2 FQNEAQ (reference sequence). This CDR3 has 14 amino acids. Trimming at V came to 3 bases and at J to 13 bases, leaving 13 bases not matched to a gene. CDR3 sequence reads: CASSFVGQGGKVFF. CDR3 nucleotide sequence: TGTGCCAGCAGCTTCGTCGGACAGGGTGGTAAGGTTTTCTTT.

The rearrangement joins TRBV7-2 to TRBJ2-5; 7 bases match TRBD2. The CDR3 is made up of 17 amino acids. Germline assignment: CDR1 SGHTA and CDR2 FQGNSA. With V trimmed by 0 bases and J by 5 bases, 12 bases remained unmatched. The CDR3, as DNA: TGTGCCAGCAGCTTAGCGCTAACCCCCGGGAGGAGGGAGACCCAGTACTTC. Encoded protein: CASSLALTPGRRETQYF.

This chain links TRBV18 with TRBJ1-1, with D tentatively TRBD1 (5 bases). The CDR3 is made up of 15 amino acids. V lost 3 bases and J 5 bases, leaving 16 bases between the germline ends. The germline gives CDR1 KGHSH, CDR2 LQKENI. The CDR3 is CASSPGAVGGTEAFF. The CDR3 bases are TGTGCCAGCTCACCCGGGGCAGTTGGTGGGACTGAAGCTTTCTTT.

V usage is TRBV7-2 and J usage is TRBJ2-3; D is ambiguous. Germline-derived CDR1 and CDR2 are SGHTA and FQGNSA. V dropped 3 bases and J dropped 0 bases, with 7 bases sitting between them. This CDR3 has 14 residues. CDR3 loop: CASSFGISTDTQYF. CDR3 bases: TGTGCCAGCAGCTTTGGGATTAGCACAGATACGCAGTATTTT. Supplemented by reference TRBV7-2 and TRBJ2-3, the full variable domain reads GAGVSQSPSNKVTEKGKDVELRCDPISGHTALYWYRQSLGQGLEFLIYFQGNSAPDKSGLPSDRFSAERTGGSVSTLTIQRTQQEDSAVYLCASSFGISTDTQYFGPGTRLTVL.

The chain couples TRBV7-3 to TRBJ1-1; D unresolved. The CDR3 contains 13 residues. The germline V and J ends were trimmed by 3 bases and 3 bases, with 8 bases remaining between them. Germline V gene sequence: CDR1 SGHTA, CDR2 FQGTGA. CDR3 bases: TGTGCCAGCAGCTTGGAGATTTACACTGAAGCTTTCTTT. Its translation is CASSLEIYTEAFF.

V and J are TRBV5-1 and TRBJ2-4; D is possibly TRBD1 or TRBD2 (5 bases each). The CDR3 length is 16 residues. The germline CDR1 and CDR2 sequences are SGHRS and YFSETQ. V was trimmed by 3 bases and J by 0 bases, leaving 13 bases between them. In DNA, the CDR3 is TGCGCCAGCAGCTCGGGACGGGTCCTAGCCAAAAACATTCAGTACTTC. It encodes CASSSGRVLAKNIQYF.

This clone was picked up a small number of times. The rearrangement uses TRBV5-4 and TRBJ2-7; 11 nucleotides match TRBD2. This CDR3 has 16 amino acids. The germline V gene has CDR1 SGHNT and CDR2 YYREEE (reference sequence). Trimming took 2 bases from V and 0 from J; bases not matched to a gene: 4. The CDR3 reads CASSFPLAGGSYEQYF. DNA for the CDR3: TGTGCCAGCAGCTTCCCGCTAGCGGGAGGCTCCTACGAGCAGTACTTC.

V usage is TRBV2 and J usage is TRBJ2-7, with D possibly being TRBD1 (6 bases). CDR3 length: 12 amino acids. The V end lost 6 bases, the J end lost 4 bases, and 10 bases lay between the germline ends. Looked up from germline, CDR1 is SNHLY and CDR2 is FYNNEI. The CDR3 DNA reads TGTGCCAGCAGGAAGGACAGTTACGAGCAGTACTTC. Its translation: CASRKDSYEQYF. Filled out from reference TRBV2 and TRBJ2-7, the complete variable domain reads EPEVTQTPSHQVTQMGQEVILRCVPISNHLYFYWYRQILGQKVEFLVSFYNNEISEKSEIFDDQFSVERPDGSNFTLKIRSTKLEDSAMYFCASRKDSYEQYFGPGTRLTVT.

Points on this clone: This CDR3 is also generated by other DNA sequences in the sample. The V gene is TRBV30, the J gene TRBJ2-3; no clear D gene. Germline V gives CDR1 GTSNPN, CDR2 SVGIG (reference sequence). The CDR3 sequence is 11 residues long. Between the trimmed V and J ends, which lost 0 bases and 5 bases, there was a span of 3 bases. The CDR3 region is CAWSVGDTQYF. CDR3 coding DNA: TGTGCCTGGAGTGTAGGAGATACGCAGTATTTT.

The chain couples TRBV11-2 to TRBJ1-2; tentative D call: TRBD1 (5 bases). CDR3 length: 15 residues. Deletions cut 1 base from V and 4 bases from J, with 13 bases between. In germline, CDR1 is SGHAT, CDR2 FQNNGV. The CDR3 loop is CASSLAPGRGYGYTF. The CDR3 DNA is TGTGCCAGCAGCTTAGCCCCGGGACGGGGCTATGGCTACACCTTC. Full variable domain (rest looked up from reference TRBV11-2 and TRBJ1-2): EAGVAQSPRYKIIEKRQSVAFWCNPISGHATLYWYQQILGQGPKLLIQFQNNGVVDDSQLPKDRFSAERLKGVDSTLKIQPAKLEDSAVYLCASSLAPGRGYGYTFGSGTRLTVV.

The chain recombines TRBV6-5 with TRBJ1-5; the D is unclear. Trimming took 4 bases from V and 9 from J, leaving 10 bases between them. CDR1 and CDR2 from the germline V gene are MNHEY and SVGAGI. The CDR3 is 12 residues long. The CDR3 loop is CASSFQSRPQHF. The CDR3 DNA reads as TGTGCCAGCAGTTTCCAATCGCGGCCCCAGCATTTT.

The rearrangement joins TRBV19 to TRBJ1-4; D might be TRBD1 (5 bases). V was trimmed by 6 bases and J by 2 bases, leaving 13 bases between them. Germline-derived CDR1 and CDR2 are LNHDA and SQIVND (reference sequence). This CDR3 comprises 15 residues. CDR3 in amino acids: CASRRRGSTNEKLFF. The DNA of the CDR3 is TGTGCCAGTAGGAGAAGGGGTTCGACTAATGAAAAACTGTTTTTT.

The J gene is TRBJ2-3, the V gene TRBV9; 7 bases line up with TRBD2. V shed 0 bases and J 1 base; nucleotides not matched to a gene: 5. Germline CDR1 is SGDLS and CDR2 is YYNGEE. This CDR3 is built from 16 residues. The CDR3 region is CASSVAPLAGTDTQYF. In nucleotides, the CDR3 is TGTGCCAGCAGCGTAGCGCCGCTAGCGGGCACAGATACGCAGTATTTT.

The chain couples TRBV7-9 to TRBJ1-3, with no clear D. Germline V gene sequence: CDR1 SEHNR, CDR2 FQNEAQ (reference sequence). V was cut by 4 bases and J by 2 bases, with 12 bases left in between. The CDR3 has 15 amino acids. This chain's CDR3 is CASSSTEMTGNTIYF. CDR3 nucleotides: TGTGCCAGCAGCTCGACCGAAATGACTGGAAACACCATATATTTT.